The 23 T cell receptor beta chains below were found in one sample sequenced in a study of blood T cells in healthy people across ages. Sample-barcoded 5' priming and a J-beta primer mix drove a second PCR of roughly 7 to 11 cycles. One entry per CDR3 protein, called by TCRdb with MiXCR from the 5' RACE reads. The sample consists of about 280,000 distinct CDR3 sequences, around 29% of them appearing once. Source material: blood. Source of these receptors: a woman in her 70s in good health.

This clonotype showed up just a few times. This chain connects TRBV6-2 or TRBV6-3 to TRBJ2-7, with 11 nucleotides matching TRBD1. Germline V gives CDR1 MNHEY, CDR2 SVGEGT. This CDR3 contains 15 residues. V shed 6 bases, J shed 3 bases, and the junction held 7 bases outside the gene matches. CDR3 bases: TGTGCCAGCAGCCGAGCCGGGACAGGGGGCTACGAGCAGTACTTC. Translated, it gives CASSRAGTGGYEQYF.

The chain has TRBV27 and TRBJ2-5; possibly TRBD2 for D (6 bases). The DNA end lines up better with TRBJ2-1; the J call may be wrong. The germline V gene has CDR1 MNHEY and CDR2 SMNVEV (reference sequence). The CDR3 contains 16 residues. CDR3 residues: CAGRQTGDIVTNEQFF. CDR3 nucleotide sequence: TGTGCCGGCCGTCAGACGGGAGACATCGTCACCAATGAGCAGTTCTTC.

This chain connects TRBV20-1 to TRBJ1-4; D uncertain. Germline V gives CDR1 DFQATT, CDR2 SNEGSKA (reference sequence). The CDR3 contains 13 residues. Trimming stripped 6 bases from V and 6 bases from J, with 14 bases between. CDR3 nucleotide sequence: TGCAGTGCGAGTTCACCGACGGATGAAAAACTGTTTTTT. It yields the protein CSASSPTDEKLFF.

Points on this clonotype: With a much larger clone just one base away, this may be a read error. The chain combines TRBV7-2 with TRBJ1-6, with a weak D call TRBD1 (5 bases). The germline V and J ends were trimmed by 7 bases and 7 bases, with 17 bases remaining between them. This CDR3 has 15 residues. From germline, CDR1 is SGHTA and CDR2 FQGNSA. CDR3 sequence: CASNFDRATNSPLHF. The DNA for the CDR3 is TGTGCCAGCAACTTCGACAGAGCGACCAATTCACCCCTCCACTTT.

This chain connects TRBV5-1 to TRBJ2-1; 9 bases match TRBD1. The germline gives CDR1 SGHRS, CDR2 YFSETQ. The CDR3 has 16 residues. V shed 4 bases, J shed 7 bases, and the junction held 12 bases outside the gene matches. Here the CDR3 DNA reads TGCGCCAGCAGCCCAGGACCGCGACAGGGGGGGAATGAGCAGTTCTTC. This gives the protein CASSPGPRQGGNEQFF.

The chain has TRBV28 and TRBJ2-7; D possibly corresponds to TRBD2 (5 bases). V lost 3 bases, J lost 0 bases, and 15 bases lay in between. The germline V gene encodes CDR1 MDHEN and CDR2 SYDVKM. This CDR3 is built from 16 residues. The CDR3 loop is CASSFLRVGVSYEQYF. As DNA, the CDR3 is TGTGCCAGCAGTTTTCTCCGAGTGGGAGTCTCCTACGAGCAGTACTTC.

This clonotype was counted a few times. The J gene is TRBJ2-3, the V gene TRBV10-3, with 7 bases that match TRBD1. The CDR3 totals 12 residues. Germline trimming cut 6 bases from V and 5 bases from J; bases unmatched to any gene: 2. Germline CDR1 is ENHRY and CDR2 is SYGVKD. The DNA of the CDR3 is TGTGCCATCAGCGGGACAGTAGATACGCAGTATTTT. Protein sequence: CAISGTVDTQYF.

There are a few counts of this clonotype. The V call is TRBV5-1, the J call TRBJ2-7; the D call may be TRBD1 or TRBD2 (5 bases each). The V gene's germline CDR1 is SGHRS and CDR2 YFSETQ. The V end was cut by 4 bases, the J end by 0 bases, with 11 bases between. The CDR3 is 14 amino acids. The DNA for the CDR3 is TGCGCCAGCAGCACTGGGGACGTCTCCTACGAGCAGTACTTC. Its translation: CASSTGDVSYEQYF.

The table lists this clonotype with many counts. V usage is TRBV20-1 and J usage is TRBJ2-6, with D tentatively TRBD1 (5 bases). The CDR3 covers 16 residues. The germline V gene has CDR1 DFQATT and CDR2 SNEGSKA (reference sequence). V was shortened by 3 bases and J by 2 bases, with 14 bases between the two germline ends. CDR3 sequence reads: CSASLPLGAGANVLTF. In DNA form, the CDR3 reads TGCAGTGCTAGTCTGCCCTTAGGGGCTGGGGCCAACGTCCTGACTTTC.

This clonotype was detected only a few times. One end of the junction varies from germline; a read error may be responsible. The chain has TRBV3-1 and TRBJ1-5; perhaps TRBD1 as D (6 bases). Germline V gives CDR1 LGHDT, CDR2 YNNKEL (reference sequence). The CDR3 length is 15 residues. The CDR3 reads CASSQNPQGNQPQHF. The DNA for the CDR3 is TGTGCCAGCAGCCAAAACCCACAGGGCAACCAGCCCCAGCATTTT.

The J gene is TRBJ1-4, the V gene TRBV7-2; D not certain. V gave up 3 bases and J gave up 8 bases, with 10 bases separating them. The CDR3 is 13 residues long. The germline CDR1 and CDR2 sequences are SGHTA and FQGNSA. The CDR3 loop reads CASSFLGGEKLFF. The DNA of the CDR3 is TGTGCCAGCAGCTTCTTGGGCGGGGAAAAACTGTTTTTT.

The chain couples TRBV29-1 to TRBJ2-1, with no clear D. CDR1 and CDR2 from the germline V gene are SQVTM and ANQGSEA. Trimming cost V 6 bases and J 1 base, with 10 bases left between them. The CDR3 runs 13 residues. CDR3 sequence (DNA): TGCAGCGTGGCGCCCGGTTCCTACAATGAGCAGTTCTTC. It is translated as CSVAPGSYNEQFF.

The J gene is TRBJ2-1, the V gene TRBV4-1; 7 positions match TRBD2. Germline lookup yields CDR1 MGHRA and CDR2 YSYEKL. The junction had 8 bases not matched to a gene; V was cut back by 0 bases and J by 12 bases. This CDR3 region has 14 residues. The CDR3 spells CASSQEGTIAGQFF. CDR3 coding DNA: TGCGCCAGCAGCCAAGAAGGGACTATCGCCGGGCAGTTCTTC.

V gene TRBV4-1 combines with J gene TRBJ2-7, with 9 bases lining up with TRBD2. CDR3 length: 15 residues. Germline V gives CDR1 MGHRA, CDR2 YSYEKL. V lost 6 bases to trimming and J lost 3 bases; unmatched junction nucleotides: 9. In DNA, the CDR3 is TGCGCCAGCAGTGTTACTAGCGGGCGGGTCTACGAGCAGTACTTC. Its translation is CASSVTSGRVYEQYF.

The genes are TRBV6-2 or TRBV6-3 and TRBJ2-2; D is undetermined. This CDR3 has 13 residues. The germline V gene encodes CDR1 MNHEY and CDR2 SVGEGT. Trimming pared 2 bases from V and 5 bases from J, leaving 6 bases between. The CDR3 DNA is TGTGCCAGCAGTTACGGGGTAACCGGGGAGCTGTTTTTT. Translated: CASSYGVTGELFF.

The CDR3 DNA reads TGTGCCAGCAGCTCTCGCCTACTAGCGGGGACTCTCAATGAGCAGTTCTTC. Translating gives CASSSRLLAGTLNEQFF. The chain joins TRBV11-2 to TRBJ2-5; 10 nucleotides match TRBD2. The J call is in doubt because the DNA end fits TRBJ2-1 better. This CDR3 region has 17 residues. In germline, CDR1 is SGHAT, CDR2 FQNNGV.

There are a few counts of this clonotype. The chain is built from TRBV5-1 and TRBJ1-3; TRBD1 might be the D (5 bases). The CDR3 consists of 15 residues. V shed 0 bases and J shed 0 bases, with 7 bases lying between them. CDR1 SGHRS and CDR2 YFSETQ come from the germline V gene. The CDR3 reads CASSLGGDSGNTIYF. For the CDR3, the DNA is TGCGCCAGCAGCTTGGGGGGCGACTCTGGAAACACCATATATTTT. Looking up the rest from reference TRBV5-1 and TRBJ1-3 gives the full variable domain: KAGVTQTPRYLIKTRGQQVTLSCSPISGHRSVSWYQQTPGQGLQFLFEYFSETQRNKGNFPGRFSGRQFSNSRSEMNVSTLELGDSALYLCASSLGGDSGNTIYFGEGSWLTVV.

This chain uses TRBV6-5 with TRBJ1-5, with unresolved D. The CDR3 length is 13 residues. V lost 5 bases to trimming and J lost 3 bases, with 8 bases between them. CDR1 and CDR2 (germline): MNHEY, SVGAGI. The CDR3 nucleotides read TGTGCCAGCAGTCGCAAACACAATCAGCCCCAGCATTTT. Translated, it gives CASSRKHNQPQHF.

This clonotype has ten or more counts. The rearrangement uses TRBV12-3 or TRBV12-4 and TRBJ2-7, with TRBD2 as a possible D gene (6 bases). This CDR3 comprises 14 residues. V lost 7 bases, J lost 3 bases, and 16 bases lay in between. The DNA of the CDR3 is TGTGCCAGCACCCAGCAGGGAGGAATCTACGAGCAGTACTTC. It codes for CASTQQGGIYEQYF.

The CDR3 here is CASNGTPYNEQFF. For the CDR3, the DNA is TGTGCCAGCAACGGGACCCCCTACAATGAGCAGTTCTTC. The rearrangement uses TRBV28 and TRBJ2-1; tentatively, D is TRBD1 or TRBD2 (5 bases each). Germline values: CDR1 MDHEN, CDR2 SYDVKM. This CDR3 is 13 amino acids long. Deletions cut 7 bases from V and 2 bases from J, with 9 bases between.

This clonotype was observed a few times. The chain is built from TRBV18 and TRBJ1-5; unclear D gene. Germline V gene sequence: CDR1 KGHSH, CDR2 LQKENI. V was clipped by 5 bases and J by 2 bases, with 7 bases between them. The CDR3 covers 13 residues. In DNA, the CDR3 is TGTGCCAGCTCATCTATTGGCAATCAGCCCCAGCATTTT. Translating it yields CASSSIGNQPQHF.

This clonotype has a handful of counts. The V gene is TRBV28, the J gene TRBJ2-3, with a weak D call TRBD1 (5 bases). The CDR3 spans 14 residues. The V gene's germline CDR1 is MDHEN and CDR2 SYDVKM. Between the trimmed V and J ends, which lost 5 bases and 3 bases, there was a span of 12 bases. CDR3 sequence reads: CASSQRQFTDTQYF. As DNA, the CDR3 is TGTGCCAGCAGTCAACGACAGTTTACAGATACGCAGTATTTT.

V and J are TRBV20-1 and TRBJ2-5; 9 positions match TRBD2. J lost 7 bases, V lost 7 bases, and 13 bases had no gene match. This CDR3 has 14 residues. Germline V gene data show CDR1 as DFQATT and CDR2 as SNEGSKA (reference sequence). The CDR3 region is CSGGLAGNWATQYF. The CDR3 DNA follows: TGCAGTGGGGGGCTAGCGGGGAACTGGGCGACCCAGTACTTC.